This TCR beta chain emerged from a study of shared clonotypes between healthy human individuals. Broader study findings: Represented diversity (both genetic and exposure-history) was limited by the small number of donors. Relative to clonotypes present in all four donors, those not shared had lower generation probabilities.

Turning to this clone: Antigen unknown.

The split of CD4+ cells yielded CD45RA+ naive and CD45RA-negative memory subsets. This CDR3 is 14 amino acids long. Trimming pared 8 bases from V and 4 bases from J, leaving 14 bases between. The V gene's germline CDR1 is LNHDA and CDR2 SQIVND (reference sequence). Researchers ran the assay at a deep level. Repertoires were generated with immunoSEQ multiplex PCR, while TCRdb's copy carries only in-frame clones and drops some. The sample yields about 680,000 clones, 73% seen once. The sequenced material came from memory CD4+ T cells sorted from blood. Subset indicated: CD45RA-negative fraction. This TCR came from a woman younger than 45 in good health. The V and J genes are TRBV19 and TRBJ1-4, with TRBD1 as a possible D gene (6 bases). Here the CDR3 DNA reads TGTGCCAGTCAAGTTACAGGGATTAATGAAAAACTGTTTTTT. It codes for CASQVTGINEKLFF.